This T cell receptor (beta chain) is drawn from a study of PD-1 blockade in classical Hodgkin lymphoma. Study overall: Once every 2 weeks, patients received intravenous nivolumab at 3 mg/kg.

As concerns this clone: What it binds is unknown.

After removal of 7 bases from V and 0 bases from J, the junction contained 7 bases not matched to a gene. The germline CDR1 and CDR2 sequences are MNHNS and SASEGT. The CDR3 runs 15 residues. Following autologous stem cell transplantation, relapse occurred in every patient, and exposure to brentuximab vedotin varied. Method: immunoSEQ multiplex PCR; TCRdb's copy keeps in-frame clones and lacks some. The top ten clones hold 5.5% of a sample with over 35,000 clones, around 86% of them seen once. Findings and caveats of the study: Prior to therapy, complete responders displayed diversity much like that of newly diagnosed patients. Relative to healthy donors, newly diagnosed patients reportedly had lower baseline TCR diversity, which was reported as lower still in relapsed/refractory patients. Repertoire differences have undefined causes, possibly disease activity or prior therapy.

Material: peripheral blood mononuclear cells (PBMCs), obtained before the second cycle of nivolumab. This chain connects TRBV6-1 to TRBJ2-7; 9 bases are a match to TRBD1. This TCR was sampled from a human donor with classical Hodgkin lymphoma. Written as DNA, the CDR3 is TGTGCCAGCACTCCCGACAGGGGGTTCTCCTACGAGCAGTACTTC. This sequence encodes CASTPDRGFSYEQYF.